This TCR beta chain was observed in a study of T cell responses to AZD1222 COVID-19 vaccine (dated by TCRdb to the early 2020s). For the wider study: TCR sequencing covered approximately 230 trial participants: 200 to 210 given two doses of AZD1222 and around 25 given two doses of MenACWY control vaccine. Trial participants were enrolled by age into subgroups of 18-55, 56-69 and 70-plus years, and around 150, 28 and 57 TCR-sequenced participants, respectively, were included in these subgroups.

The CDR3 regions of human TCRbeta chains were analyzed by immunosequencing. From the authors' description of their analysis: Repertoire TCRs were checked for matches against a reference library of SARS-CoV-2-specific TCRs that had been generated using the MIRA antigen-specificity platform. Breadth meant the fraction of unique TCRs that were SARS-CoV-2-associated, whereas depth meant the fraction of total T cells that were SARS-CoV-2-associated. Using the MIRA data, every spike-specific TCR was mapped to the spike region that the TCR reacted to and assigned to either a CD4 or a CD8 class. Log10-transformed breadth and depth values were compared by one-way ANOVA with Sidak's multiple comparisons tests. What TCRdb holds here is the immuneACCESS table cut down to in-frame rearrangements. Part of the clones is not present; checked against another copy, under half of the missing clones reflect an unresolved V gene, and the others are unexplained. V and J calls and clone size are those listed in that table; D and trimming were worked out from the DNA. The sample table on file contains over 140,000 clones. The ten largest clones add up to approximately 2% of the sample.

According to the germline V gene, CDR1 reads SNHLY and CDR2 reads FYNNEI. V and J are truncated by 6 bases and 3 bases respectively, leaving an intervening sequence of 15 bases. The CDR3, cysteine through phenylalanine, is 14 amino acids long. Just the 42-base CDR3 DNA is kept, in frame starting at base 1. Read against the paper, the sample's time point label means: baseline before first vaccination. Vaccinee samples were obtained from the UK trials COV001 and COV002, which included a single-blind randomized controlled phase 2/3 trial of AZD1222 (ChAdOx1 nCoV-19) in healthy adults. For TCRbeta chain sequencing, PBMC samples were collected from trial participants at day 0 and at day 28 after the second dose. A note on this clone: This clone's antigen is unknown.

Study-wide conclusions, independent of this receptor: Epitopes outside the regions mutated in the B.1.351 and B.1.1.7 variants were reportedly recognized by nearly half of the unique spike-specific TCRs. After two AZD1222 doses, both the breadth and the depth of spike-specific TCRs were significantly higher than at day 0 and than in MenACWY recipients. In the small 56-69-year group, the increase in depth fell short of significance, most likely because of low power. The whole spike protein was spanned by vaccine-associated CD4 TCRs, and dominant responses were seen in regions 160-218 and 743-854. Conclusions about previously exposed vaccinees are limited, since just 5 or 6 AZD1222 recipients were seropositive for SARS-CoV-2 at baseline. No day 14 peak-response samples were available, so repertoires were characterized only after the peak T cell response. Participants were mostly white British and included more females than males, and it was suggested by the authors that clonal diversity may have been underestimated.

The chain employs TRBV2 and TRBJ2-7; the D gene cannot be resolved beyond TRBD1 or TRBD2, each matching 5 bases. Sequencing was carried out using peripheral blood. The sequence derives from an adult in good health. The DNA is TGTGCCAGCAGCTTCGAGAGGGGAAACTACGAGCAGTACTTC. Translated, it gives CASSFERGNYEQYF. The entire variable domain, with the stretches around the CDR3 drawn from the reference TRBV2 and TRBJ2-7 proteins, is EPEVTQTPSHQVTQMGQEVILRCVPISNHLYFYWYRQILGQKVEFLVSFYNNEISEKSEIFDDQFSVERPDGSNFTLKIRSTKLEDSAMYFCASSFERGNYEQYFGPGTRLTVT.